The 17 T cell receptor beta chains reported below all come from one sample, sequenced in a study of cytomegalovirus exposure and HLA in healthy donors. It was with 60 Vbeta and 13 Jbeta primers that the PCR ran. TCRdb's table, derived via immunoSEQ multiplex PCR, lists solely in-frame clones and lacks some. The sample has about 43,000 clones; under 60% are singletons. The sequencing sample was made of PBMCs. Source of these receptors: a man aged 55 to 70 in good health and CMV-seronegative.

J is TRBJ2-7 and V is TRBV19; maybe TRBD2 (6 bases). Germline CDR1 LNHDA, CDR2 SQIVND (reference sequence). CDR3 length equals 13 residues. V was clipped by 9 bases and J by 5 bases, with 17 bases between them. The CDR3 nucleotides read TGTGCCAGCAAATTCGGGGGTAACGACGAGCAGTACTTC. Protein sequence: CASKFGGNDEQYF. The variable domain in full, completed from reference TRBV19 and TRBJ2-7, reads DGGITQSPKYLFRKEGQNVTLSCEQNLNHDAMYWYRQDPGQGLRLIYYSQIVNDFQKGDIAEGYSVSREKKESFPLTVTSAQKNPTAFYLCASKFGGNDEQYFGPGTRLTVT.

On this clone itself: The conserved phenylalanine or tryptophan is not found at the CDR3 terminus, so this likely reflects a read error. The limits of the CDR3 on the DNA are not certain, so only TCRdb's listed CDR3 is given. The chain recombines TRBV27 with TRBJ2-7; the table names TRBD1, a call not compared with the DNA. Germline lookup yields CDR1 MNHEY and CDR2 SMNVEV (reference sequence). The CDR3 adds up to 12 amino acids, both ends counted. The CDR3 sequence is CASSLPGDQIGD.

This clone was detected only a few times. The chain uses TRBV2 and TRBJ1-2; 7 bases fit TRBD1. CDR3 length: 14 amino acids. The trim removed 5 bases at V and 6 bases at J, leaving 9 bases unmatched. Germline-derived CDR1 and CDR2 are SNHLY and FYNNEI. CDR3 sequence: CASSRDRTSDGYTF. CDR3 nucleotide sequence: TGTGCCAGCAGTAGGGACAGAACCTCCGATGGCTACACCTTC.

The chain couples TRBV5-1 to TRBJ2-7, with TRBD1 matching 8 bases. Losses at the gene ends were 4 bases for V and 2 bases for J; bases not matched to a gene: 8. CDR3 size: 15 residues. Germline-derived CDR1 and CDR2 are SGHRS and YFSETQ. The CDR3 DNA reads TGCGCCAGCAGCCGTACCGGGACAGGACCCTACGAGCAGTACTTC. Amino acid sequence: CASSRTGTGPYEQYF.

The rearrangement links TRBV6-5 to TRBJ2-7; D is possibly TRBD2 (5 bases). This CDR3 has 13 residues. The V end was cut by 4 bases, the J end by 5 bases, with 12 bases between. Per germline, CDR1 MNHEY and CDR2 SVGAGI. The CDR3: CASSSGLADEQYF. CDR3 nucleotides: TGTGCCAGCAGTTCTGGGCTAGCCGACGAGCAGTACTTC.

This clone was observed a handful of times. The J gene is TRBJ2-7, the V gene TRBV7-2; maybe TRBD2 (6 bases). The V end was cut by 1 base, the J end by 3 bases, with 7 bases between. The CDR3 consists of 13 residues. Germline V gene lookup returns CDR1 SGHTA and CDR2 FQGNSA. This chain's CDR3 is CASSLGGVYEQYF. The CDR3 DNA sequence: TGTGCCAGCAGCTTAGGGGGGGTCTACGAGCAGTACTTC.

This clone has just a few counts. The rearrangement uses TRBV28 and TRBJ1-1, with 7 positions matching TRBD1. The germline V gene encodes CDR1 MDHEN and CDR2 SYDVKM. The CDR3 contains 14 residues. J gave up 4 bases and V 6 bases, and 8 bases lay outside the gene matches. The CDR3 region is CASSAGGYGTEAFF. CDR3 nucleotide sequence: TGTGCCAGCAGCGCAGGGGGGTACGGCACTGAAGCTTTCTTT. Looking up the rest from reference TRBV28 and TRBJ1-1 gives the full variable domain: DVKVTQSSRYLVKRTGEKVFLECVQDMDHENMFWYRQDPGLGLRLIYFSYDVKMKEKGDIPEGYSVSREKKERFSLILESASTNQTSMYLCASSAGGYGTEAFFGQGTRLTVV.

This clone was counted between two and nine times. The genes are TRBV10-2 and TRBJ2-1, with 13 bases aligning to TRBD2. CDR3 length: 15 amino acids. In germline, CDR1 is WSHSY, CDR2 SAAADI. V trimming: 5 bases; J trimming: 9 bases; junction bases outside the gene matches: 7. CDR3 nucleotides: TGCGCCAGCAGTTCACTAGCGGGAGGGCCTATTGAGCAGTTCTTC. This gives the protein CASSSLAGGPIEQFF.

There are a few counts of this clone. The chain links TRBV19 to TRBJ1-1; D may be TRBD1 (5 bases). The CDR3 is 16 residues long. V shed 3 bases and J shed 0 bases, with 14 bases lying between them. Germline V gives CDR1 LNHDA, CDR2 SQIVND (reference sequence). The CDR3 region is CASSMTGRGMNTEAFF. The CDR3 coding sequence is TGTGCCAGTAGTATGACGGGGCGGGGGATGAACACTGAAGCTTTCTTT.

In its sample, this clone was seen a few times. The genes are TRBV5-1 and TRBJ2-2, with 9 bases fitting TRBD2. Germline CDR1 reads SGHRS; CDR2 reads YFSETQ. This CDR3 contains 17 residues. J lost 5 bases, V lost 0 bases, and 8 bases had no gene match. The CDR3 region has the DNA TGCGCCAGCAGCTTGGTAGTAGCGGGAGTAGGAACCGGGGAGCTGTTTTTT. This sequence encodes CASSLVVAGVGTGELFF.

This chain connects TRBV7-9 to TRBJ2-2, with 7 bases matching TRBD2. CDR1 and CDR2 (germline): SEHNR, FQNEAQ (reference sequence). After removal of 5 bases from V and 7 bases from J, the junction contained 7 bases not matched to a gene. The CDR3 spans 14 residues. The CDR3 loop reads CASSPSGIGGELFF. In DNA form, the CDR3 reads TGTGCCAGCAGCCCTAGCGGAATTGGCGGGGAGCTGTTTTTT. The full variable domain, in which reference TRBV7-9 and TRBJ2-2 provide the parts outside the CDR3, is DTGVSQNPRHKITKRGQNVTFRCDPISEHNRLYWYRQTLGQGPEFLTYFQNEAQLEKSRLLSDRFSAERPKGSFSTLEIQRTEQGDSAMYLCASSPSGIGGELFFGEGSRLTVL.

The gene calls are TRBV29-1 and TRBJ2-7; perhaps TRBD2 as D (6 bases). The germline V gene encodes CDR1 SQVTM and CDR2 ANQGSEA. The V end was cut by 2 bases, the J end by 0 bases, with 11 bases between. There are 14 residues in the CDR3. CDR3 bases: TGCAGCGTTGAAATAGGGGAGGTCTCCTACGAGCAGTACTTC. Protein sequence: CSVEIGEVSYEQYF.

The gene calls are TRBV28 and TRBJ1-2; TRBD1 is a possible D gene (6 bases). The CDR3 spans 13 residues. Per germline, CDR1 MDHEN and CDR2 SYDVKM. Trimming left V 3 bases short and J 8 bases short, with 13 bases between. The CDR3 region is CASSLMVRGGYTF. The CDR3 DNA sequence: TGTGCCAGCAGTTTGATGGTGAGGGGGGGCTACACCTTC.

The V and J genes are TRBV6-5 and TRBJ2-7; possible D gene TRBD1, 5 bases. CDR1 is MNHEY, CDR2 SVGAGI, per germline. The V end lost 3 bases, the J end lost 6 bases, and 15 bases lay between the germline ends. CDR3 length: 14 residues. CDR3 DNA: TGTGCCAGCAGTTATGACAGTTCCCCCACCGAGCAGTACTTC. This encodes CASSYDSSPTEQYF.

The rearrangement links TRBV28 to TRBJ2-7; a possible D gene is TRBD1 (6 bases). V lost 6 bases to trimming and J lost 2 bases, with 11 bases between them. This CDR3 has 13 amino acids. Germline loops: CDR1 MDHEN, CDR2 SYDVKM. The CDR3 coding sequence is TGTGCCAGCAGACCGGGACAAACCTACGAGCAGTACTTC. Translated, it gives CASRPGQTYEQYF.

This clone was seen only once. The chain combines TRBV6-1 with TRBJ1-2, with 8 bases that match TRBD1. Germline CDR1 MNHNS, CDR2 SASEGT. With 4 bases clipped from V and 5 bases from J, the junction kept 3 bases outside the gene matches. The CDR3 is 13 residues long. Here the CDR3 reads CASSATGGYGYTF. The CDR3 nucleotides are TGTGCCAGCAGTGCCACAGGGGGGTATGGCTACACCTTC.

This clone was seen a handful of times. The chain is built from TRBV10-3 and TRBJ2-1; the match to TRBD2 covers 7 bases. J lost 5 bases, V lost 6 bases, and 7 bases had no gene match. The CDR3 is 14 residues long. Germline values: CDR1 ENHRY, CDR2 SYGVKD. The CDR3 DNA follows: TGTGCCATCAGCTCTTGGGGGGGAAACAATGAGCAGTTCTTC. Protein sequence: CAISSWGGNNEQFF.